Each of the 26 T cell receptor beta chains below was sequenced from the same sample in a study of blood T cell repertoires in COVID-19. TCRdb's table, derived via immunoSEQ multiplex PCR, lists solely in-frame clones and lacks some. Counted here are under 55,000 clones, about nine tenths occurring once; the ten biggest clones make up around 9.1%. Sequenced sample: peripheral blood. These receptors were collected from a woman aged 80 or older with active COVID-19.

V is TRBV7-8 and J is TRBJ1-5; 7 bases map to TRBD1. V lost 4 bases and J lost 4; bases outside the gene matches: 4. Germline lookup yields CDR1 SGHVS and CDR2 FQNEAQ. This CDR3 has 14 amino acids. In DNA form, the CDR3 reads TGTGCCAGCAGCTCGGACAGGACGAATCAGCCCCAGCATTTT. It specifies CASSSDRTNQPQHF.

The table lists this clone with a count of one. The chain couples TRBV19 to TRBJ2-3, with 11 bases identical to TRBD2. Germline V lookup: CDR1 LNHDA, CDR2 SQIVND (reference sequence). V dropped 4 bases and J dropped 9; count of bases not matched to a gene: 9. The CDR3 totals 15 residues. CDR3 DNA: TGTGCCAGTAGTACACTAGCGGGGGACCTTGGGACGCAGTATTTT. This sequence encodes CASSTLAGDLGTQYF.

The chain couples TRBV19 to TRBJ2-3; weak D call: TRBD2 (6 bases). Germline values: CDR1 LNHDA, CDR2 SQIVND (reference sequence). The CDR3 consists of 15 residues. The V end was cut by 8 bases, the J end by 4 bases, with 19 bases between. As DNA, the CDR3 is TGTGCCAGTGGCTGGGGGACGGGGGAGGCAGATACGCAGTATTTT. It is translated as CASGWGTGEADTQYF.

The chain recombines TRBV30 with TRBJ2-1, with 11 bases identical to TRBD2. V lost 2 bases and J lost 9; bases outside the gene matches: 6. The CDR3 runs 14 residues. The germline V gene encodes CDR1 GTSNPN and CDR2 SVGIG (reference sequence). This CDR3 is CAWSKVAGGLEQFF. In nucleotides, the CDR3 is TGTGCCTGGAGTAAGGTAGCGGGGGGGCTTGAGCAGTTCTTC.

CDR3 loop: CASSYSGQGFSGNTIYF. The CDR3 DNA reads TGTGCCAGCAGTTATTCGGGACAGGGATTCTCTGGAAACACCATATATTTT. The chain carries TRBV6-2 or TRBV6-3 and TRBJ1-3; 9 nucleotides agree with TRBD1. Germline V gene sequence: CDR1 MNHEY, CDR2 SVGEGT. This CDR3 spans 17 amino acids. The trim removed 3 bases at V and 0 bases at J, leaving 6 bases unmatched.

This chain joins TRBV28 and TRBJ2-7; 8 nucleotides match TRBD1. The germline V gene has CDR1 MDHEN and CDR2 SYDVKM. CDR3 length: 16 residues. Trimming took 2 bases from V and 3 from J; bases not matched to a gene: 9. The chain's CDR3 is CASSLHGGTGDYEQYF. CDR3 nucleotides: TGTGCCAGCAGTTTACACGGCGGGACAGGAGACTACGAGCAGTACTTC.

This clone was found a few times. DNA for the CDR3: TGTGCCAGCAGCCCCCGAGCGGGGGGGTCGAATGAGCAGTTCTTC. Protein: CASSPRAGGSNEQFF. The chain joins TRBV3-1 (or the pseudogene TRBV3-2) to TRBJ2-1; 10 bases fit TRBD2. With 4 bases clipped from V and 7 bases from J, the junction kept 7 bases outside the gene matches. Germline-derived CDR1 and CDR2 are LGHDT and YNNKEL (reference sequence). The CDR3 loop spans 15 amino acids.

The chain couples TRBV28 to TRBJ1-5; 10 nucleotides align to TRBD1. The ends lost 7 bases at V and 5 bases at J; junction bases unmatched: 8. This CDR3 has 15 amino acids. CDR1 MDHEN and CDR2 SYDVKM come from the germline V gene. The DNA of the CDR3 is TGTGCCAGCAATAGCCGGGACAGGGGATATCAGCCCCAGCATTTT. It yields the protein CASNSRDRGYQPQHF.

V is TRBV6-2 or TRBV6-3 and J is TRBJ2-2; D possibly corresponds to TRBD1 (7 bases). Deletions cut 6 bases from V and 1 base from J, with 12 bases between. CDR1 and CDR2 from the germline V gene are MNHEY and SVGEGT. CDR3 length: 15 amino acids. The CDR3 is CASSAGQLNTGELFF. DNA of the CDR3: TGTGCCAGCAGCGCGGGACAGCTGAACACCGGGGAGCTGTTTTTT.

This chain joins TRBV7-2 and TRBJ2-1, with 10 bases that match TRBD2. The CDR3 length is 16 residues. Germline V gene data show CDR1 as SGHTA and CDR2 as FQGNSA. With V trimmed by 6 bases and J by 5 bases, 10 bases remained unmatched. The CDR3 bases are TGTGCCAGCAGGAGAAAAAGCGGGGGGGAAAACAATGAGCAGTTCTTC. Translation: CASRRKSGGENNEQFF.

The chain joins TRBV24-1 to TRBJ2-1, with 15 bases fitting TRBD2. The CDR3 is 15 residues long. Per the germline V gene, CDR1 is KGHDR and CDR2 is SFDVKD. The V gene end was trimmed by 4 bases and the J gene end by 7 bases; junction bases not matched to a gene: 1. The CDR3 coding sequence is TGTGCCACCAGTGAGGGGACTAGCGGGGGGAATGAGCAGTTCTTC. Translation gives CATSEGTSGGNEQFF.

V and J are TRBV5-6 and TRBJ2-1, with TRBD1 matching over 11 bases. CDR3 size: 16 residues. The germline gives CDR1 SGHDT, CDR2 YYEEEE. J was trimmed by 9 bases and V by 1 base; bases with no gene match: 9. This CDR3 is CASSLNGRTGGLEQFF. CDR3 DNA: TGTGCCAGCAGCTTGAACGGCAGGACAGGGGGCCTTGAGCAGTTCTTC.

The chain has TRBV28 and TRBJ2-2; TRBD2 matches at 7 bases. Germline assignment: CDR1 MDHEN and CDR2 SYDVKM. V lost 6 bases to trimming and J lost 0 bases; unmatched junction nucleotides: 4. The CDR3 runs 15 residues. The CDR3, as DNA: TGTGCCAGCAGCTCGGGGGGATCGAACACCGGGGAGCTGTTTTTT. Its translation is CASSSGGSNTGELFF.

For the CDR3, the DNA is TGTGCCAGCAGGCCCGGGACAGGGGGCTCTAATTCACCCCTCCACTTT. This gives the protein CASRPGTGGSNSPLHF. The chain carries TRBV28 and TRBJ1-6; TRBD1 matches 12 bases. CDR3 length: 16 amino acids. V lost 6 bases to trimming and J lost 6 bases; unmatched junction nucleotides: 6. CDR1 and CDR2 (germline): MDHEN, SYDVKM.

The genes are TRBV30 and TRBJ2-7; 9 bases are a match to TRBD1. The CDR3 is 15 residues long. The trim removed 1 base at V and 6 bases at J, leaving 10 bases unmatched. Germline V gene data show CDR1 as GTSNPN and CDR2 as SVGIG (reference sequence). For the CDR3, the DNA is TGTGCCTGGAGTGCTTGGACAGGGGTCTCAAGCGAGCAGTACTTC. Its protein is CAWSAWTGVSSEQYF.

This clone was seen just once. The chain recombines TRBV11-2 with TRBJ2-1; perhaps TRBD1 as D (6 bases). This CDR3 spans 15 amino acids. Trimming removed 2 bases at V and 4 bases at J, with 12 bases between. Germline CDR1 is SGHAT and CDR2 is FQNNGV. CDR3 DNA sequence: TGTGCCAGCAGCTTAATTAGGGGGTCGTACAATGAGCAGTTCTTC. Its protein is CASSLIRGSYNEQFF.

CDR3 loop: CASSISGYTEAFF. CDR3 sequence (DNA): TGTGCCAGTAGTATTTCAGGATACACTGAAGCTTTCTTT. This chain connects TRBV19 to TRBJ1-1, with no clear D. This CDR3 region has 13 residues. Trimming took off 3 bases at V and 3 bases at J, with 8 bases between the two ends. The germline V gene encodes CDR1 LNHDA and CDR2 SQIVND (reference sequence).

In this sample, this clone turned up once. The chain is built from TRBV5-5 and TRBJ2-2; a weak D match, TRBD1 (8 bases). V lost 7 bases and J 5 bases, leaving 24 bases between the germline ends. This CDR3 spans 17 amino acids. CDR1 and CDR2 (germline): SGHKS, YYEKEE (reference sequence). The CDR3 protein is CASGLGQGLSRTGELFF. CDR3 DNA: TGTGCCAGCGGACTAGGACAGGGACTATCAAGGACCGGGGAGCTGTTTTTT.

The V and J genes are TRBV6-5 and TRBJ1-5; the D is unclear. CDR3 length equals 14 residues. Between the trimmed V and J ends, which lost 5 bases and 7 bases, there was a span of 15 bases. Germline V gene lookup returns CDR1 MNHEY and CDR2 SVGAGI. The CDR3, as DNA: TGTGCCAGCAGTCCGATCCGGGGTTTACAGCCCCAGCATTTT. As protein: CASSPIRGLQPQHF.

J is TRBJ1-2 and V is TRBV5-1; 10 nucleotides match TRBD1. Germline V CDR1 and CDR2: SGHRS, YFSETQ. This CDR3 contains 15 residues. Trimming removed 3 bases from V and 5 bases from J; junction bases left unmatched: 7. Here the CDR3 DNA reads TGCGCCAGCAGCTCCTCCGGGACAGGGGATTATGGCTACACCTTC. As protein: CASSSSGTGDYGYTF.

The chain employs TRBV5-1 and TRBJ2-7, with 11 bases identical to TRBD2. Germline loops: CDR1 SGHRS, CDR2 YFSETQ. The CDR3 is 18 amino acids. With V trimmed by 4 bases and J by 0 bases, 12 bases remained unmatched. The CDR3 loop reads CASSQTLAGGLSSYEQYF. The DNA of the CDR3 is TGCGCCAGCAGCCAGACGCTAGCGGGGGGACTAAGCTCCTACGAGCAGTACTTC.

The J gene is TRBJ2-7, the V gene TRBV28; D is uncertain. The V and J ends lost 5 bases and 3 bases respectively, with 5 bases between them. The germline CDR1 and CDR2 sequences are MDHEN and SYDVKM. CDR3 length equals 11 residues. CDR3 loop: CASSADYEQYF. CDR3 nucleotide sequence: TGTGCCAGCAGTGCAGACTACGAGCAGTACTTC.

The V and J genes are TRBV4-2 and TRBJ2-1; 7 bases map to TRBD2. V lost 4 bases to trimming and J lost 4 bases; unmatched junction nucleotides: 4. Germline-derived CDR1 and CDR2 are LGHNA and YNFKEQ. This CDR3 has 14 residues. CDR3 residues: CASSPPGLYNEQFF. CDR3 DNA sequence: TGTGCCAGCAGCCCTCCGGGACTATACAATGAGCAGTTCTTC.

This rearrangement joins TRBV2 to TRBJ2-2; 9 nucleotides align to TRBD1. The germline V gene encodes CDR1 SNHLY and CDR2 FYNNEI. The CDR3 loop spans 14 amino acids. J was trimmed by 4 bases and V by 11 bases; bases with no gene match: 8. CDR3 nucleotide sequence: TGTGCCGGATGGACAGGGGAGACCACCGGGGAGCTGTTTTTT. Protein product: CAGWTGETTGELFF.

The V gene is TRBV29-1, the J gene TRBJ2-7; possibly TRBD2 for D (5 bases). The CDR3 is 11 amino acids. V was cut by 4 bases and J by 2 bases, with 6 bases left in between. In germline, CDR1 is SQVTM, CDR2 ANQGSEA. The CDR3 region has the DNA TGCAGCGTTGCGAGGGCCTACGAGCAGTACTTC. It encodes CSVARAYEQYF.

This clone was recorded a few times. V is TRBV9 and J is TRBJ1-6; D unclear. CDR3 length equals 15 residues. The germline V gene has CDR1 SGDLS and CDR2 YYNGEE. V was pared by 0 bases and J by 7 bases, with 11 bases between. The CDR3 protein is CASSVGEERNSPLHF. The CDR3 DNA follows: TGTGCCAGCAGCGTAGGGGAGGAGCGGAATTCACCCCTCCACTTT. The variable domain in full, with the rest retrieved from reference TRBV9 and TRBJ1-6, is DSGVTQTPKHLITATGQRVTLRCSPRSGDLSVYWYQQSLDQGLQFLIQYYNGEERAKGNILERFSAQQFPDLHSELNLSSLELGDSALYFCASSVGEERNSPLHFGNGTRLTVT.